This TCR beta chain was observed in a study of T cell responses to AZD1222 COVID-19 vaccine. Study-wide results and caveats: The donor cohort was predominantly white British with a female majority, and clonal diversity may have been underestimated. Baseline seropositives among AZD1222 recipients totaled only five or six. Reportedly, close to half of spike-specific TCRs are directed against unmutated variant regions. Spike-wide coverage was observed for vaccine-associated CD4 TCRs, with dominant responses at 160-218 and 743-854.

This table comes from immunoSEQ multiplex PCR, and its TCRdb copy is limited to in-frame clones, with some not included. The sample includes about 140,000 clones, roughly 89% of them seen just once. The CDR3 has 12 residues. Trimming removed 4 bases from V and 10 bases from J; junction bases left unmatched: 4. Germline V gene data show CDR1 as MGHRA and CDR2 as YSYEKL. As for this clone: As yet, its antigen is unknown.

This TCR came from an adult in good health. The chain employs TRBV4-1 and TRBJ2-1, with TRBD2 identical over 7 bases. The sequencing used peripheral blood, collected on day 0 of AZD1222 vaccination. The CDR3 reads CASSPMGGEQFF. The CDR3 nucleotides read TGCGCCAGCAGCCCGATGGGGGGGGAGCAGTTCTTC.